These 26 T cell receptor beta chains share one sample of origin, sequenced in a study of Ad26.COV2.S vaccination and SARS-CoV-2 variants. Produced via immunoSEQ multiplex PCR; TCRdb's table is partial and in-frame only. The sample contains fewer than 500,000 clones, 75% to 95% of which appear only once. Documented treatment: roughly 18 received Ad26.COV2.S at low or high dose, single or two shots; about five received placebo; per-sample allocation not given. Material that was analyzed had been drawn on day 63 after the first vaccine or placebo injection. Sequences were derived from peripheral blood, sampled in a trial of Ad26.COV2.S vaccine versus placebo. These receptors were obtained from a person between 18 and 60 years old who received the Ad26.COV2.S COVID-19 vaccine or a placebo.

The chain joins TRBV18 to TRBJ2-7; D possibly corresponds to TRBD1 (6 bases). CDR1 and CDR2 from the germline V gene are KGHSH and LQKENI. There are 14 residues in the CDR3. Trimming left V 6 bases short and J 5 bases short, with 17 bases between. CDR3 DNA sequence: TGTGCCAGCTCGCCCTTGCCCCAGGGGCACGAGCAGTACTTC. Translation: CASSPLPQGHEQYF.

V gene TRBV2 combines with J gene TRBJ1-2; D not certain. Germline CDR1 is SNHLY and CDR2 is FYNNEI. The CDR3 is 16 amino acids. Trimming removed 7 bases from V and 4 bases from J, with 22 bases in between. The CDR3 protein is CASISLEGPEGYGYTF. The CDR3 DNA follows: TGTGCCAGCATCTCCTTAGAAGGCCCTGAAGGCTATGGCTACACCTTC.

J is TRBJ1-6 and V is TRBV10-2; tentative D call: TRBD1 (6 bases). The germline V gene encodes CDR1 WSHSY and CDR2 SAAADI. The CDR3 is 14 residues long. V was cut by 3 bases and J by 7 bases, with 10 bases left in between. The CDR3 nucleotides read TGCGCCAGCAGTGACGCCAGGGGAAATTCACCCCTCCACTTT. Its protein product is CASSDARGNSPLHF.

This CDR3 is CASSFSRHFGQGGNTIYF. The CDR3 DNA sequence: TGTGCCAGCAGCTTTAGCCGCCATTTCGGTCAGGGAGGAAACACCATATATTTT. J is TRBJ1-3 and V is TRBV7-2, with D perhaps matching TRBD1 (5 bases). Germline CDR1 reads SGHTA; CDR2 reads FQGNSA. CDR3 length: 18 residues. The V and J ends lost 3 bases and 4 bases respectively, with 22 bases between them.

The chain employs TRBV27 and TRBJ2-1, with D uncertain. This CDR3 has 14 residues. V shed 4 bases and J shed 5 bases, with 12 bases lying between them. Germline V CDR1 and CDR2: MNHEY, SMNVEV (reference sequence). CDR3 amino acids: CASSSLVVHNEQFF. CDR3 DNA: TGTGCCAGCAGTTCCTTGGTTGTCCACAATGAGCAGTTCTTC.

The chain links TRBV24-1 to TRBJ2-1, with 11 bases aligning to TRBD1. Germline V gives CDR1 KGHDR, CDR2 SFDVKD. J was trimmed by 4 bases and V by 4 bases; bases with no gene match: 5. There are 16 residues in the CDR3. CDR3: CATSEPGTGGYNEQFF. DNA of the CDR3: TGTGCCACCAGTGAGCCCGGGACAGGGGGATACAATGAGCAGTTCTTC.

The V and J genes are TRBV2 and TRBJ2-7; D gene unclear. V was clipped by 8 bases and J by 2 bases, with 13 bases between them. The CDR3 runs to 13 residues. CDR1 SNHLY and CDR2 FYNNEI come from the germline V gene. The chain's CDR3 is CASAKDLTYEQYF. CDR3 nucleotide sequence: TGTGCCAGCGCTAAGGACCTAACCTACGAGCAGTACTTC. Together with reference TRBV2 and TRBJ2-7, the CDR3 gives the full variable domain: EPEVTQTPSHQVTQMGQEVILRCVPISNHLYFYWYRQILGQKVEFLVSFYNNEISEKSEIFDDQFSVERPDGSNFTLKIRSTKLEDSAMYFCASAKDLTYEQYFGPGTRLTVT.

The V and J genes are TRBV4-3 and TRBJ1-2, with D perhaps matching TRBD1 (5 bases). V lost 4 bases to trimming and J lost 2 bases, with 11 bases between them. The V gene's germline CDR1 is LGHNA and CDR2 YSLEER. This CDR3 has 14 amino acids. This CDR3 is CASSPYGGNYGYTF. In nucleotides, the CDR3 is TGCGCCAGCAGCCCTTACGGGGGGAACTATGGCTACACCTTC.

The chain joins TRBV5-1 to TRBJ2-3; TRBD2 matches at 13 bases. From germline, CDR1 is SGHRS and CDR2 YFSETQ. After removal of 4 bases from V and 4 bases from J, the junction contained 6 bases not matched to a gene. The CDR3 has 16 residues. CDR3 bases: TGCGCCAGCAGCGGCCCGGGACTAGCGGGGCCAGATACGCAGTATTTT. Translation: CASSGPGLAGPDTQYF.

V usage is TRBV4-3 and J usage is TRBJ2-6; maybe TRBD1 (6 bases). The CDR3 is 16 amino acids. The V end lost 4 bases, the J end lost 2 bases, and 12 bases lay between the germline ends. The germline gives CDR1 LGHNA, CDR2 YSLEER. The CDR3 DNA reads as TGCGCCAGCAGCCCGGACAGATGGACTGGGGCCAACGTCCTGACTTTC. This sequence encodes CASSPDRWTGANVLTF.

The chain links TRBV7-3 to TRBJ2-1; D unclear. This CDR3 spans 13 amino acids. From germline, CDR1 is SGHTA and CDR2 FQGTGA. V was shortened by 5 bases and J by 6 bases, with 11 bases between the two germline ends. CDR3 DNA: TGTGCCAGCAGCCTCCCCGCTCGCAATGAGCAGTTCTTC. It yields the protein CASSLPARNEQFF.

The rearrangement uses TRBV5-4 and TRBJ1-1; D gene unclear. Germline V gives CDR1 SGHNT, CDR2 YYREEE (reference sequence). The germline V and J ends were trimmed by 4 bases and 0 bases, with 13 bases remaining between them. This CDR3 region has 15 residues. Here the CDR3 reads CASSKETQLNTEAFF. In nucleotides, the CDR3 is TGTGCCAGCAGCAAGGAGACCCAGCTGAACACTGAAGCTTTCTTT.

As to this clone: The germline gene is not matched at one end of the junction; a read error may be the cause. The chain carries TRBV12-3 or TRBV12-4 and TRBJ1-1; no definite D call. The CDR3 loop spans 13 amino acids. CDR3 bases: TGTGCCAGCAGTCCGGACCGGAACGCTGAAGCTTTCTTT. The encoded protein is CASSPDRNAEAFF.

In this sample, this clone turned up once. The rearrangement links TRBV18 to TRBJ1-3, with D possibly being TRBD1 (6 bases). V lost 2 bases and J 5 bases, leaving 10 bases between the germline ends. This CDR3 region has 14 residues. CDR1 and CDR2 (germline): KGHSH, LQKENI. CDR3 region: CASSPAGDRNTIYF. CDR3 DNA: TGTGCCAGCTCACCAGCAGGGGATAGAAACACCATATATTTT.

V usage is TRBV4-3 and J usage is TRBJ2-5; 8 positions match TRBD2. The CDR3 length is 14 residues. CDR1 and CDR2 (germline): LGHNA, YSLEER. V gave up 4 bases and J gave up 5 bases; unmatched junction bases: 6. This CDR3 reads CASSRGGNYETQYF. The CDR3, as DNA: TGCGCCAGCAGCCGCGGGGGGAATTACGAGACCCAGTACTTC.

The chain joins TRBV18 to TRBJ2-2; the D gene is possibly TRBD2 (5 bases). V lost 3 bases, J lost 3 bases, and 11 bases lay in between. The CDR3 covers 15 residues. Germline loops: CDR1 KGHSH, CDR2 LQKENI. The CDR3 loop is CASSPWEKYTGELFF. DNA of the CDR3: TGTGCCAGCTCACCGTGGGAGAAGTACACCGGGGAGCTGTTTTTT.

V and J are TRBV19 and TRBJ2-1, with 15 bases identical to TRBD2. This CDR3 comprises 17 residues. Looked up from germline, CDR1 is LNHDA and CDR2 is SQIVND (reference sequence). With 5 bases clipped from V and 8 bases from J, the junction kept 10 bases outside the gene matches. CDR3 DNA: TGTGCCAGTAGTTTACAAGGACTAGCGGGAGGGCGAGATGAGCAGTTCTTC. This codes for CASSLQGLAGGRDEQFF.

The CDR3 loop is CASSRLDHYEQYF. CDR3 in DNA: TGTGCCAGCAGTCGCCTCGACCACTACGAGCAGTACTTC. The chain links TRBV28 to TRBJ2-7, with D hard to call. Germline CDR1 reads MDHEN; CDR2 reads SYDVKM. The V and J ends lost 5 bases and 3 bases respectively, with 11 bases between them. CDR3 size: 13 residues.

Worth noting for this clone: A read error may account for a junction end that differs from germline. The CDR3 DNA reads as TGTGCCAGCAGCGTTTGGCGGGGCCTATCCTGCAATGAGCAGTTCTTC. Translated, it gives CASSVWRGLSCNEQFF. The rearrangement joins TRBV9 to TRBJ2-1; TRBD2 is a possible D gene (6 bases). Germline lookup yields CDR1 SGDLS and CDR2 YYNGEE. The CDR3 has 16 residues.

The DNA for the CDR3 is TGTGCCAGCAGCGCGGACTTCAGTACTAGCACAGATACGCAGTATTTT. It codes for CASSADFSTSTDTQYF. The rearrangement joins TRBV9 to TRBJ2-3, with D possibly TRBD2 on 5 matching bases. The length of the CDR3 is 16 residues. Trimming pared 3 bases from V and 0 bases from J, leaving 14 bases between. The V gene's germline CDR1 is SGDLS and CDR2 YYNGEE.

The CDR3 here is CASSLDVGRDTQYF. The DNA of the CDR3 is TGTGCCAGCAGCTTGGACGTTGGGAGGGATACGCAGTATTTT. The V and J genes are TRBV7-8 and TRBJ2-3; a weak D match, TRBD2 (6 bases). V lost 3 bases and J lost 6, with 13 bases in between. Germline CDR1 is SGHVS and CDR2 is FQNEAQ. CDR3 length equals 14 residues.

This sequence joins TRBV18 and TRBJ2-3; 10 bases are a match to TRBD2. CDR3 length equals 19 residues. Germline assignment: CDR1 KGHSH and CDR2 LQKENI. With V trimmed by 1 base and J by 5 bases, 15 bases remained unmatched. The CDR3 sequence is CASSPRASGSALVRDTQYF. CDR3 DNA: TGTGCCAGCTCACCACGTGCTAGCGGGAGTGCATTGGTTCGAGATACGCAGTATTTT.

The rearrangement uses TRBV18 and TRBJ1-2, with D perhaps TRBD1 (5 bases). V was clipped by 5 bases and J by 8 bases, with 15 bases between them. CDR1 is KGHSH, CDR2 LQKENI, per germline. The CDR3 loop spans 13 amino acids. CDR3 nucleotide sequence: TGTGCCAGCTCAACCAAGCAGGGCCAGGGCTACACCTTC. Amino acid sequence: CASSTKQGQGYTF.

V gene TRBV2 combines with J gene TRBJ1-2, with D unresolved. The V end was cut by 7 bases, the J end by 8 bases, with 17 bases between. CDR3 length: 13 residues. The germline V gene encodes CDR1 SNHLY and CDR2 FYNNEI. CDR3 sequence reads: CASTTEAIGGYTF. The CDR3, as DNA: TGTGCCAGCACTACAGAGGCCATAGGGGGCTACACCTTC.

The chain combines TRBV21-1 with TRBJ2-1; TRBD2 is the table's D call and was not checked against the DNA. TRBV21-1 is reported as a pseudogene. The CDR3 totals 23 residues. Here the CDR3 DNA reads TGTGCCAGCAGCACCCGACAGGGACCGAATCCGGGACTAGTTTTCCCTTCCTACAATGAGCAGTTCTTC. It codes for CASSTRQGPNPGLVFPSYNEQFF.

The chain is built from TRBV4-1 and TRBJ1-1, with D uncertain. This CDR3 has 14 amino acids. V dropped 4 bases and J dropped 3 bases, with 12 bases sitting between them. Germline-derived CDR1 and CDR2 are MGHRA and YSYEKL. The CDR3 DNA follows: TGCGCCAGCAGCCTCACTCAGGTTCACACTGAAGCTTTCTTT. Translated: CASSLTQVHTEAFF.